The clone carrying this T cell receptor beta chain has only a few counts. Its antigen is as yet unknown. This record comes from a study of T cell repertoires in cytomegalovirus infection. Overall study: Recently identified HLA-C-restricted CMV epitopes were among the peptides used. A matching HLA type, together with CMV infection, was signaled by public TCR beta signatures. General study points: Dominating the ex vivo response were HLA-C-restricted CMV-specific TCR beta clonotypes.

Losses at the gene ends were 3 bases for V and 1 base for J; bases not matched to a gene: 9. The CDR3 totals 16 residues. The germline gives CDR1 SGHRS, CDR2 YFSETQ. Each CDR3 protein is one row after TCRdb ran MiXCR on the reads. Among 95,000 to 150,000 distinct CDR3 sequences, 25% to 35% were seen once, and the ten largest hold roughly three fifths. The starting material was CD8+ T cells from cultured PBMCs, obtained from culture after CMV antigen stimulation. This TCR was sampled from a human donor in good health (CMV status not recorded). Some clones in this sample may be carry-over from other donors' samples. The chain combines TRBV5-1 with TRBJ2-7, with TRBD1 identical over 8 bases. In DNA form, the CDR3 reads TGCGCCAGCAGCTCGACGGTTGACAGGGGATCCTACGAGCAGTACTTC. Its translation: CASSSTVDRGSYEQYF. Complete variable domain (other parts from reference TRBV5-1 and TRBJ2-7): KAGVTQTPRYLIKTRGQQVTLSCSPISGHRSVSWYQQTPGQGLQFLFEYFSETQRNKGNFPGRFSGRQFSNSRSEMNVSTLELGDSALYLCASSSTVDRGSYEQYFGPGTRLTVT.